This TCR beta chain was recorded in a study of T cell repertoires in cytomegalovirus infection. The overall study: Signatures in public TCR beta sequences pointed to both CMV infection and matching HLA type.

This clonotype was counted at least ten times. As yet, its antigen is unknown. Study results and limitations: In two of eight donors, the top clonotype was HLA-C-restricted CMV-specific.

Germline V gives CDR1 SGHRS, CDR2 YFSETQ. With 7 bases removed from V and 5 bases from J, the gap between germline ends came to 24 bases. This CDR3 is 16 amino acids long. TCRdb recomputed calls from the reads with MiXCR, one row per CDR3 protein. In the table there are hundreds of thousands of distinct CDR3 sequences, 24% of which are singletons. This TCR derives from a human donor in good health (CMV status not recorded). Some clones in this sample may be carry-over from other donors' samples. Sequenced material: CD8+ T cells from PBMCs. The chain is built from TRBV5-1 and TRBJ1-1; the D gene is possibly TRBD1 (5 bases). CDR3 nucleotides: TGCGCCAGCGGCCCTTGGGGGGAGCGCAGAGGGACTGAAGCTTTCTTT. Translation: CASGPWGERRGTEAFF.